This T cell receptor (beta chain) was sequenced in a study of long-term antiretroviral therapy in people with HIV. V gave up 0 bases and J gave up 8 bases, with 4 bases separating them. The CDR3 runs to 11 residues. With survey level as its setting, the immunoSEQ assay was v3.0. Some clones are missing from TCRdb's copy, which holds only in-frame ones; the method was immunoSEQ multiplex PCR. Here the sample spans about 14,000 clones, 70% to 90% being singletons. This clonotype was sampled from a man aged 35 to 55 with HIV. This chain uses TRBV23-1 with TRBJ1-2, with D unresolved. TRBV23-1 is an open reading frame, and its role is uncertain. The sample in question was unsorted PBMCs, obtained 6.2 years after starting antiretroviral therapy. CDR3 region: CASSQSGGYTF. The CDR3 nucleotides read TGCGCCAGCAGTCAATCCGGAGGCTACACCTTC.